These 23 T cell receptor beta chains share one sample of origin, sequenced in a study of blood T cell repertoires in COVID-19. Libraries were prepared by immunoSEQ multiplex PCR; TCRdb keeps only in-frame clonotypes and omits some of them. The data hold under 500,000 clones, with 80% to 90% observed a single time. The sample comprised peripheral blood. These receptors were taken from a woman in her 30s with acute or convalescent COVID-19.

In its sample, this clone was seen a few times. The CDR3 region has the DNA TGTGCCAGCAGCTTAGACAACAATCAGCCCCAGCATTTT. This gives the protein CASSLDNNQPQHF. V and J are TRBV7-2 and TRBJ1-5, with D uncertain. The germline V and J ends were trimmed by 1 base and 3 bases, with 4 bases remaining between them. Germline V lookup: CDR1 SGHTA, CDR2 FQGNSA. This CDR3 has 13 amino acids.

This rearrangement joins TRBV6-2 or TRBV6-3 to TRBJ2-2; D gene uncertain. V dropped 2 bases and J dropped 7 bases, with 8 bases sitting between them. In germline, CDR1 is MNHEY, CDR2 SVGEGT. The CDR3 covers 13 residues. In DNA form, the CDR3 reads TGTGCCAGCAGTTACGTACTTGGCGGGGAGCTGTTTTTT. Amino acid sequence: CASSYVLGGELFF.

V is TRBV2 and J is TRBJ2-5; possibly TRBD2 for D (6 bases). This CDR3 has 14 residues. Trimming took 5 bases from V and 13 from J, leaving 23 bases between them. The V gene's germline CDR1 is SNHLY and CDR2 FYNNEI. In DNA form, the CDR3 reads TGTGCCAGCAGTTTGGGGGGACCCCCATTCGTTGGGTACTTC. Protein product: CASSLGGPPFVGYF.

V and J are TRBV11-2 and TRBJ2-7; 9 nucleotides line up with TRBD1. CDR1 and CDR2 from the germline V gene are SGHAT and FQNNGV. This CDR3 is built from 13 residues. Trimming removed 3 bases from V and 4 bases from J; junction bases left unmatched: 1. This chain's CDR3 is CASSFDRGYEQYF. The CDR3 region has the DNA TGTGCCAGCAGCTTTGACAGGGGGTACGAGCAGTACTTC.

The chain couples TRBV6-5 to TRBJ2-5; 9 positions agree with TRBD1. Germline-derived CDR1 and CDR2 are MNHEY and SVGAGI. CDR3 length equals 13 residues. V lost 2 bases to trimming and J lost 5 bases; unmatched junction nucleotides: 0. The CDR3: CASSYGQGETQYF. In DNA, the CDR3 is TGTGCCAGCAGTTACGGACAGGGGGAGACCCAGTACTTC.

This chain uses TRBV28 with TRBJ2-1; unclear D gene. CDR3 length: 11 amino acids. From germline, CDR1 is MDHEN and CDR2 SYDVKM. Deletions cut 5 bases from V and 6 bases from J, with 5 bases between. The CDR3 loop is CASSQFNEQFF. Written as DNA, the CDR3 is TGTGCCAGCAGTCAGTTCAATGAGCAGTTCTTC.

This chain joins TRBV5-1 and TRBJ2-1; 9 positions agree with TRBD2. Germline-derived CDR1 and CDR2 are SGHRS and YFSETQ. CDR3 size: 15 residues. The ends lost 0 bases at V and 8 bases at J; junction bases unmatched: 6. The CDR3 spells CASSLAGLASDEQFF. The CDR3, as DNA: TGCGCCAGCAGCTTGGCGGGACTAGCATCCGATGAGCAGTTCTTC.

This chain joins TRBV25-1 and TRBJ1-1; a weak D match, TRBD1 (5 bases). There are 13 residues in the CDR3. The V end was cut by 6 bases, the J end by 2 bases, with 10 bases between. Germline V gives CDR1 MGHDK, CDR2 SYGVNS. The DNA for the CDR3 is TGTGCCAGCAGCAAACAGGTTAACACTGAAGCTTTCTTT. It translates to CASSKQVNTEAFF.

J is TRBJ2-3 and V is TRBV9, with 12 nucleotides matching TRBD2. The germline CDR1 and CDR2 sequences are SGDLS and YYNGEE. The CDR3 has 15 residues. With 1 base clipped from V and 3 bases from J, the junction kept 0 bases outside the gene matches. The DNA for the CDR3 is TGTGCCAGCAGCGTAACTAGCGGGGGGACAGATACGCAGTATTTT. It specifies CASSVTSGGTDTQYF.

The chain recombines TRBV5-5 with TRBJ2-1, with 7 bases fitting TRBD1. The V and J ends lost 4 bases and 0 bases, in that order; junction bases with no gene match: 10. The CDR3 length is 17 residues. The germline CDR1 and CDR2 sequences are SGHKS and YYEKEE (reference sequence). The DNA for the CDR3 is TGTGCCAGCAGCCGGGGACCGACAGGGAGCTCCTACAATGAGCAGTTCTTC. This encodes CASSRGPTGSSYNEQFF.

This chain connects TRBV4-1 to TRBJ1-1; D not resolved. The CDR3 length is 11 residues. V lost 4 bases and J 8 bases, leaving 8 bases between the germline ends. Germline loops: CDR1 MGHRA, CDR2 YSYEKL. CDR3 residues: CASSRESEAFF. The CDR3 region has the DNA TGCGCCAGCAGCCGAGAAAGCGAAGCTTTCTTT.

This chain connects TRBV5-6 to TRBJ2-7; 9 bases are shared with TRBD1. The trim removed 2 bases at V and 6 bases at J, leaving 6 bases unmatched. Germline CDR1 and CDR2: SGHDT and YYEEEE. The CDR3 covers 14 residues. CDR3 DNA sequence: TGTGCCAGCAGCTTCGGACAGGGGAGGTTCGAGCAGTACTTC. Translated: CASSFGQGRFEQYF.

V is TRBV5-5 and J is TRBJ2-5, with D possibly TRBD1 on 6 matching bases. CDR3 length equals 15 residues. Germline V lookup: CDR1 SGHKS, CDR2 YYEKEE (reference sequence). V dropped 1 base and J dropped 3 bases, with 13 bases sitting between them. The CDR3 spells CASSLSPGHKETQYF. In DNA, the CDR3 is TGTGCCAGCAGCTTGTCTCCGGGACACAAAGAGACCCAGTACTTC. Based on the CDR3 plus reference TRBV5-5 and TRBJ2-5, the full variable domain is DAGVTQSPTHLIKTRGQQVTLRCSPISGHKSVSWYQQVLGQGPQFIFQYYEKEERGRGNFPDRFSARQFPNYSSELNVNALLLGDSALYLCASSLSPGHKETQYFGPGTRLLVL.

The rearrangement joins TRBV5-6 to TRBJ2-4; TRBD2 might be the D (5 bases). Trimming shortened V by 4 bases and J by 8 bases, and 16 bases separated the two germline ends. Per the germline V gene, CDR1 is SGHDT and CDR2 is YYEEEE. CDR3 size: 14 residues. The CDR3 nucleotides read TGTGCCAGCAGCGTGCGACCGGGAAATTACATTCAGTACTTC. Translating it yields CASSVRPGNYIQYF.

The CDR3 nucleotides are TGTGCCAGCAGCCGATTAACGGGGGGTGAAGCTTTCTTT. Amino acids: CASSRLTGGEAFF. The chain carries TRBV14 and TRBJ1-1; perhaps TRBD1 as D (5 bases). This CDR3 has 13 amino acids. V was shortened by 4 bases and J by 7 bases, with 13 bases between the two germline ends. Per the germline V gene, CDR1 is SGHDN and CDR2 is FVKESK. Using reference TRBV14 and TRBJ1-1 for the parts outside the CDR3, the full variable domain is EAGVTQFPSHSVIEKGQTVTLRCDPISGHDNLYWYRRVMGKEIKFLLHFVKESKQDESGMPNNRFLAERTGGTYSTLKVQPAELEDSGVYFCASSRLTGGEAFFGQGTRLTVV.

The chain is built from TRBV3-1 (or the pseudogene TRBV3-2) and TRBJ1-1; TRBD1 matches at 8 bases. CDR1 is LGHDT and CDR2 is YNNKEL in the germline V gene (reference sequence). V was clipped by 4 bases and J by 6 bases; unmatched bases: 10. The CDR3 runs 15 residues. CDR3 sequence: CASSRIHGTGSEAFF. The DNA of the CDR3 is TGTGCCAGCAGCCGGATACACGGGACAGGATCTGAAGCTTTCTTT.

The chain has TRBV5-1 and TRBJ2-6; D is unresolved. Trimming took off 1 base at V and 0 bases at J, with 5 bases between the two ends. The germline V gene encodes CDR1 SGHRS and CDR2 YFSETQ. This CDR3 is built from 15 residues. CDR3: CASSLRVSGANVLTF. The CDR3 region has the DNA TGCGCCAGCAGCTTGAGAGTCTCTGGGGCCAACGTCCTGACTTTC.

This rearrangement joins TRBV9 to TRBJ2-3, with D tentatively TRBD2 (6 bases). The V and J ends lost 3 bases and 5 bases respectively, with 10 bases between them. The CDR3 is 13 residues long. Germline V CDR1 and CDR2: SGDLS, YYNGEE. This CDR3 is CASSAGLLDTQYF. CDR3 nucleotide sequence: TGTGCCAGCAGCGCGGGACTTTTAGATACGCAGTATTTT.

The chain joins TRBV11-3 to TRBJ1-1; a weak D match, TRBD1 (6 bases). CDR3 length: 15 amino acids. V lost 0 bases to trimming and J lost 5 bases, with 13 bases between them. Germline V lookup: CDR1 SGHNT, CDR2 YENEEA. CDR3 sequence (DNA): TGTGCCAGCAGCTTAGATCAAACAGGGCGGACTGAAGCTTTCTTT. It translates to CASSLDQTGRTEAFF.

The V gene is TRBV24-1, the J gene TRBJ2-1, with 7 bases aligning to TRBD1. CDR3 size: 12 residues. The V gene's germline CDR1 is KGHDR and CDR2 SFDVKD. V trimming: 9 bases; J trimming: 4 bases; junction bases outside the gene matches: 2. The CDR3 here is CATGTEYNEQFF. In DNA form, the CDR3 reads TGTGCCACCGGGACAGAATACAATGAGCAGTTCTTC.

The chain recombines TRBV3-1 (or the pseudogene TRBV3-2) with TRBJ2-7; 7 bases match TRBD1. This CDR3 has 13 residues. CDR1 is LGHDT, CDR2 YNNKEL, per germline (reference sequence). Trimming cost V 2 bases and J 5 bases; bases outside gene matches: 3. The CDR3 nucleotides are TGTGCCAGCAGCCAAAACAGGGGCGACGAGCAGTACTTC. This sequence encodes CASSQNRGDEQYF.

The chain carries TRBV28 and TRBJ2-7, with 12 bases that match TRBD2. Looked up from germline, CDR1 is MDHEN and CDR2 is SYDVKM. V lost 5 bases to trimming and J lost 3 bases; unmatched junction nucleotides: 5. The CDR3 is 15 amino acids. This CDR3 is CASSPQLAGGYEQYF. CDR3 DNA sequence: TGTGCCAGCAGTCCTCAACTAGCGGGGGGCTACGAGCAGTACTTC.

This chain connects TRBV19 to TRBJ2-1, with D tentatively TRBD1 (6 bases). CDR1 LNHDA and CDR2 SQIVND come from the germline V gene (reference sequence). The CDR3 has 13 amino acids. Deletions cut 0 bases from V and 10 bases from J, with 10 bases between. DNA of the CDR3: TGTGCCAGTAGTATAGATCGCCAGGGGGAGCAGTTCTTC. It specifies CASSIDRQGEQFF.